This TCR beta chain was obtained from a study of blood T cell repertoires in COVID-19. Germline V CDR1 and CDR2: SNHLY, FYNNEI. CDR3 length: 13 amino acids. With 7 bases removed from V and 5 bases from J, the gap between germline ends came to 14 bases. Libraries were prepared by immunoSEQ multiplex PCR; TCRdb keeps only in-frame clonotypes and omits some of them. The sample holds about 170,000 clones, over 75% seen once. The receptor was isolated from a woman aged 45 to 65 who had recovered from COVID-19. The V call is TRBV2, the J call TRBJ1-1; unclear D gene. The sample taken for sequencing was PBMCs or T cells enriched from blood (not recorded which). The CDR3 here is CASTDLGGTEAFF. The DNA of the CDR3 is TGTGCCAGCACCGACCTAGGAGGGACTGAAGCTTTCTTT.